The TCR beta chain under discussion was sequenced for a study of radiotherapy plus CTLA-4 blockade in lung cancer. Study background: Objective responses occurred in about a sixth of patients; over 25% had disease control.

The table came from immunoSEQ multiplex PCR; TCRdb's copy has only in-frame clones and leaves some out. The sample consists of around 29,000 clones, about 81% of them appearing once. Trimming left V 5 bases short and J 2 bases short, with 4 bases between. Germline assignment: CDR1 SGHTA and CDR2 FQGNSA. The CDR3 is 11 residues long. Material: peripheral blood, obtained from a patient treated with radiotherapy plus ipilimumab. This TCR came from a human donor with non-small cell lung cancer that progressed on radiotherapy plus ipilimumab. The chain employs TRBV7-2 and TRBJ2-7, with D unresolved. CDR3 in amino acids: CASSPAYEQYF. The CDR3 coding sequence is TGTGCCAGCAGCCCTGCCTACGAGCAGTACTTC. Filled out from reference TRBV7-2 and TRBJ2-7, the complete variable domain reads GAGVSQSPSNKVTEKGKDVELRCDPISGHTALYWYRQSLGQGLEFLIYFQGNSAPDKSGLPSDRFSAERTGGSVSTLTIQRTQQEDSAVYLCASSPAYEQYFGPGTRLTVT.